This TCR beta chain was recorded in a study of T cells after yellow fever vaccination. This clonotype has ten or more counts. The germline V gene has CDR1 SNHLY and CDR2 FYNNEI. Trimming removed 0 bases from V and 10 bases from J, with 16 bases in between. The CDR3 spans 15 residues. Using its own MiXCR run on the 5' RACE reads, TCRdb lists one record per CDR3 protein. Counted here are some 150,000 distinct CDR3 sequences, 6.6% occurring once; the ten biggest clones make up under 0.7%. The chain has TRBV2 and TRBJ2-1; D call uncertain. The input for sequencing was CD4+ T cells sorted from PBMCs, taken 10 days after the yellow fever booster vaccination. The clonotype originates from a man aged 30 to 39 who received the YFV17D yellow fever vaccine. The CDR3 loop reads CASSEALRRVSEQFF. In nucleotides, the CDR3 is TGTGCCAGCAGTGAAGCGCTTAGACGGGTCTCGGAGCAGTTCTTC.